The present T cell receptor beta chain was sequenced within a study of blood T cell repertoires in COVID-19. At the level of the study: Specimens from acute and convalescent COVID-19 originated in the United States, Italy and Spain. T cells, B-cell-depleted T cells, or PBMCs supplied cDNA or gDNA.

Trimming took 1 base from V and 5 from J, leaving 9 bases between them. Germline CDR1 and CDR2: SQVTM and ANQGSEA. The CDR3 runs to 12 residues. Original data processing: Estimation of nucleated cell counts relied on the amplification of reference gene primers. The data were produced by immunoSEQ multiplex PCR, yet TCRdb's version contains in-frame clones alone and is incomplete. V and J calls and clone size come straight from that table; D and trimming were deduced from the DNA. The repertoire holds roughly 100,000 clones, with over 70% as singletons. The V call is TRBV29-1, the J call TRBJ2-7, with D hard to call. The sample comprised peripheral blood. The source is a woman older than 75 with acute or convalescent COVID-19. The DNA for the CDR3 is TGCAGCGTTGAAGTACAGACGGACGAGCAGTACTTC. Translated: CSVEVQTDEQYF.